These 27 T cell receptor beta chains were all obtained from the same sample, sequenced in a study of CD8 T cell repertoires and HIV-1 epitope variants. The data were produced by immunoSEQ multiplex PCR, yet TCRdb's version contains in-frame clones alone and is incomplete. Altogether 5,000 or so clones are present, around 63% being singletons, with the ten largest covering about 42%. These TCRs' antigens remain unknown. Sequenced material: cultured CD8+ T cells derived from PBMCs. The receptor set was obtained from a male donor with HIV.

The chain links TRBV28 to TRBJ2-5; 11 bases match TRBD1. The end of the DNA aligns better with TRBJ2-7, so the J call may be wrong. Germline CDR1 reads MDHEN; CDR2 reads SYDVKM. The CDR3 totals 14 residues. The chain's CDR3 is CAISDRGLSYEQYF. Here the CDR3 DNA reads TGTGCCATCTCGGACAGGGGGCTTTCCTACGAGCAGTACTTC.

This clone came up a few times. The chain has TRBV7-9 and TRBJ2-1; D possibly uses TRBD1 or TRBD2 (5 bases each). V gave up 1 base and J gave up 8 bases, with 21 bases separating them. This CDR3 has 17 residues. From germline, CDR1 is SEHNR and CDR2 FQNEAQ (reference sequence). The CDR3 DNA follows: TGTGCCAGCAGCTTAGGGGATCCGGGACCCCCTCCGTATGAGCAGTTCTTC. This codes for CASSLGDPGPPPYEQFF.

The chain carries TRBV6-1 and TRBJ1-6; no definite D call. The germline V and J ends were trimmed by 7 bases and 7 bases, with 11 bases remaining between them. This CDR3 is 13 amino acids long. The germline V gene has CDR1 MNHNS and CDR2 SASEGT. The chain's CDR3 is CASKEDLNSPLHF. Here the CDR3 DNA reads TGTGCCAGCAAGGAGGACCTAAATTCACCCCTCCACTTT.

The CDR3 DNA is TGTGCCAGCAGCTTAGCCCCTACAGGGGTGCCTTTCTTT. It yields the protein CASSLAPTGVPFF. The V gene is TRBV7-3, the J gene TRBJ1-1; TRBD1 aligns across 7 bases. J lost 12 bases, V lost 2 bases, and 9 bases had no gene match. Germline CDR1 and CDR2: SGHTA and FQGTGA. This CDR3 region has 13 residues.

The chain employs TRBV16 and TRBJ1-1, with D tentatively TRBD1 (5 bases). The CDR3 is made up of 18 amino acids. Trimming removed 3 bases from V and 1 base from J, with 21 bases in between. CDR1 KGHSY and CDR2 FQNENV come from the germline V gene. DNA for the CDR3: TGTGCCAGCAGCCAGGGTCTTTGGACAACTAGCCAGAACACTGAAGCTTTCTTT. Encoded protein: CASSQGLWTTSQNTEAFF.

The chain has TRBV7-6 and TRBJ2-2; D not resolved. This CDR3 contains 17 residues. The germline CDR1 and CDR2 sequences are SGHVS and FNYEAQ. V dropped 4 bases and J dropped 5 bases, with 20 bases sitting between them. Here the CDR3 reads CASSSDLTELGTGELFF. The CDR3 region has the DNA TGTGCCAGCAGCTCCGATTTGACCGAACTGGGGACCGGGGAGCTGTTTTTT. Supplemented by reference TRBV7-6 and TRBJ2-2, the full variable domain reads GAGVSQSPRYKVTKRGQDVALRCDPISGHVSLYWYRQALGQGPEFLTYFNYEAQQDKSGLPNDRFSAERPEGSISTLTIQRTEQRDSAMYRCASSSDLTELGTGELFFGEGSRLTVL.

This clone was detected a few times. V and J are TRBV5-4 and TRBJ1-4, with D possibly matching TRBD1 (5 bases). The CDR3 has 15 amino acids. Germline CDR1 and CDR2: SGHNT and YYREEE (reference sequence). The ends were cut back, 4 bases at V and 4 bases at J, with 14 bases in the middle. The CDR3 sequence is CASSPGDGGNEKLFF. CDR3 nucleotides: TGTGCCAGCAGCCCGGGGGACGGGGGTAATGAAAAACTGTTTTTT.

This clone was found a few times. The genes are TRBV7-3 and TRBJ1-1; tentative D call: TRBD1 (6 bases). The germline CDR1 and CDR2 sequences are SGHTA and FQGTGA. V lost 2 bases, J lost 6 bases, and 13 bases lay in between. The CDR3 is 14 residues long. The CDR3 DNA is TGTGCCAGCAGCTTAGATGCGGGACACTCTGAAGCTTTCTTT. Translating it yields CASSLDAGHSEAFF.

The rearrangement joins TRBV21-1 to TRBJ1-1; TRBD1, as called in the table, went unchecked against the DNA. TRBV21-1 is labeled a pseudogene. The CDR3 length is 13 residues. CDR3: CASSKRQTTEAFF. DNA of the CDR3: TGTGCCAGCAGCAAACGACAAACGACTGAAGCTTTCTTT.

As regards this clone: A read error may account for a junction end that differs from germline. V is TRBV28 and J is TRBJ1-2; D is ambiguous. The length of the CDR3 is 11 residues. From germline, CDR1 is MDHEN and CDR2 SYDVKM. CDR3 DNA sequence: TGTGCCAGCAGTTTGGGGATCTGGGCGTTCTTC. It encodes CASSLGIWAFF.

V usage is TRBV6-5 and J usage is TRBJ2-1, with TRBD2 matching over 10 bases. Germline CDR1 and CDR2: MNHEY and SVGAGI. The CDR3 sequence is 16 residues long. The ends lost 0 bases at V and 7 bases at J; junction bases unmatched: 6. CDR3 nucleotides: TGTGCCAGCAGTTACTCACCTAGCGGGAGTAGGAATGAGCAGTTCTTC. It translates to CASSYSPSGSRNEQFF.

The chain combines TRBV5-4 with TRBJ2-7; TRBD2 aligns across 13 bases. CDR3 length: 16 amino acids. Germline lookup yields CDR1 SGHNT and CDR2 YYREEE (reference sequence). With V trimmed by 0 bases and J by 2 bases, 2 bases remained unmatched. CDR3: CASSLGLAGGTYEQYF. CDR3 nucleotides: TGTGCCAGCAGCTTGGGACTAGCGGGGGGAACCTACGAGCAGTACTTC.

The rearrangement uses TRBV6-6 and TRBJ1-5, with 8 nucleotides matching TRBD1. The trim removed 6 bases at V and 7 bases at J, leaving 8 bases unmatched. This CDR3 spans 14 amino acids. CDR1 is MNHNY and CDR2 is SVGAGI in the germline V gene (reference sequence). Here the CDR3 DNA reads TGTGCCAGCAGATCCGGACAGGGAAAACAGCCCCAGCATTTT. It is translated as CASRSGQGKQPQHF.

This clone appeared a single time. V and J are TRBV6-6 and TRBJ2-5, with 12 positions matching TRBD2. This CDR3 is built from 15 residues. Germline CDR1 reads MNHNY; CDR2 reads SVGAGI (reference sequence). With 6 bases clipped from V and 7 bases from J, the junction kept 9 bases outside the gene matches. The CDR3, as DNA: TGTGCCAGCAGATCAACTAGCGGGGGGTTGGGGACCCAGTACTTC. Its protein product is CASRSTSGGLGTQYF.

This sequence joins TRBV2 and TRBJ1-1; D ambiguous. The V gene's germline CDR1 is SNHLY and CDR2 FYNNEI. V lost 8 bases, J lost 0 bases, and 10 bases lay in between. This CDR3 has 13 amino acids. The CDR3 protein is CASRGIMNTEAFF. The CDR3 nucleotides read TGTGCCAGCCGTGGAATTATGAACACTGAAGCTTTCTTT.

This sequence joins TRBV21-1 and TRBJ2-7; the table assigns TRBD1, which was not confirmed against the DNA. TRBV21-1 is listed as a pseudogene. CDR3 length equals 9 residues. The CDR3 region has the DNA TGTACAGGGACCTACGAGCAGTACTTC. This translates into CTGTYEQYF.

The chain combines TRBV27 with TRBJ2-7; 9 nucleotides agree with TRBD2. The V and J ends lost 6 bases and 1 base, in that order; junction bases with no gene match: 7. Germline V gene sequence: CDR1 MNHEY, CDR2 SMNVEV (reference sequence). The CDR3 sequence is 15 residues long. Here the CDR3 DNA reads TGTGCCAGCAGCAAAATAGCGGGAGCTTCCTACGAGCAGTACTTC. Its protein product is CASSKIAGASYEQYF.

The chain carries TRBV28 and TRBJ1-2; D is undetermined. V gave up 1 base and J gave up 3 bases, with 9 bases separating them. This CDR3 contains 14 residues. From germline, CDR1 is MDHEN and CDR2 SYDVKM. The DNA of the CDR3 is TGTGCCAGCAGTTTATTGGAGGGAGACTATGGCTACACCTTC. It specifies CASSLLEGDYGYTF.

In its sample, this clone was seen a few times. This rearrangement joins TRBV19 to TRBJ1-6, with TRBD1 matching over 7 bases. This CDR3 spans 14 amino acids. The ends lost 5 bases at V and 5 bases at J; junction bases unmatched: 3. Germline V gene sequence: CDR1 LNHDA, CDR2 SQIVND (reference sequence). CDR3: CASSGTADNSPLHF. The DNA of the CDR3 is TGTGCCAGTAGTGGGACAGCAGATAATTCACCCCTCCACTTT.

This chain joins TRBV7-6 and TRBJ2-5; 11 bases line up with TRBD2. This CDR3 is built from 17 residues. The J segment lost 5 bases and the V segment lost 4 bases, leaving 12 bases of the junction unmatched. The V gene's germline CDR1 is SGHVS and CDR2 FNYEAQ. The CDR3 here is CASSSGPSSGGLETQYF. The CDR3, as DNA: TGTGCCAGCAGCTCGGGACCCTCTAGCGGGGGGCTGGAGACCCAGTACTTC.

This chain joins TRBV4-3 and TRBJ2-3; 10 nucleotides agree with TRBD2. This CDR3 is 17 amino acids long. CDR1 is LGHNA, CDR2 YSLEER, per germline. Trimming cost V 0 bases and J 2 bases; bases outside gene matches: 5. CDR3 sequence reads: CASSQDRTSGFTDTQYF. The CDR3 DNA sequence: TGCGCCAGCAGCCAAGATAGGACTAGCGGTTTCACAGATACGCAGTATTTT.

The V gene is TRBV28, the J gene TRBJ1-5, with TRBD1 matching over 10 bases. This CDR3 is 19 amino acids long. J lost 0 bases, V lost 2 bases, and 10 bases had no gene match. CDR1 and CDR2 (germline): MDHEN, SYDVKM. CDR3 coding DNA: TGTGCCAGCAGTTTAACCGGGACAGGGGTACGATATAGCAATCAGCCCCAGCATTTT. This codes for CASSLTGTGVRYSNQPQHF.

As DNA, the CDR3 is TGTGCCACCGGACTTGTTCTCACCGGGGAGCTGTTTTTT. Its translation: CATGLVLTGELFF. V usage is TRBV19 and J usage is TRBJ2-2; D is possibly TRBD2 (5 bases). V was shortened by 10 bases and J by 4 bases, with 13 bases between the two germline ends. This CDR3 is built from 13 residues. CDR1 LNHDA and CDR2 SQIVND come from the germline V gene (reference sequence).

This CDR3 is CASSPRTSGQGEQYF. CDR3 DNA sequence: TGTGCCAGTAGTCCCAGGACTAGCGGTCAAGGGGAGCAGTACTTC. The chain uses TRBV19 and TRBJ2-7, with 10 bases identical to TRBD2. The trim removed 5 bases at V and 7 bases at J, leaving 11 bases unmatched. The CDR3 extends over 15 amino acids. Germline values: CDR1 LNHDA, CDR2 SQIVND (reference sequence).

This rearrangement joins TRBV11-3 to TRBJ2-2, with D unclear. CDR3 size: 15 residues. Trimming stripped 2 bases from V and 5 bases from J, with 12 bases between. Germline CDR1 SGHNT, CDR2 YENEEA. The CDR3, as DNA: TGTGCCAGCAGCTTAACTAACACAGCGACCGGGGAGCTGTTTTTT. Its protein product is CASSLTNTATGELFF.

This clone was seen a few times. This chain connects TRBV7-2 to TRBJ2-7; 7 bases agree with TRBD2. V was pared by 4 bases and J by 6 bases, with 12 bases of the junction left unmatched. The CDR3 has 15 amino acids. The germline V gene has CDR1 SGHTA and CDR2 FQGNSA. CDR3 nucleotides: TGTGCCAGCAGCTCCCCGGGACTACCCGAAGGCGAGCAGTACTTC. Its translation is CASSSPGLPEGEQYF.

The rearrangement links TRBV19 to TRBJ1-4; 8 bases are a match to TRBD1. The V gene's germline CDR1 is LNHDA and CDR2 SQIVND (reference sequence). After removal of 5 bases from V and 0 bases from J, the junction contained 11 bases not matched to a gene. The CDR3 consists of 18 residues. CDR3 loop: CASSLRTGSGATNEKLFF. As DNA, the CDR3 is TGTGCCAGTAGTCTACGGACAGGGAGTGGGGCAACTAATGAAAAACTGTTTTTT.